Presented here are 30 T cell receptor beta chains from one specimen sequenced in a study of human T cells and chemical hapten exposure. TCRdb reprocessed the RACE reads via MiXCR and lists one record per CDR3 protein. The sample includes 300,000 to 400,000 distinct CDR3 sequences, approximately 6.9% seen only once; the top ten take about 8%. The time point was: patch test 1, 2 weeks after DPC sensitization. Stated treatment: therapeutic diphenylcyclopropenone sensitization with weekly scalp DPC. The sequencing here drew on whole blood, taken in connection with sensitization to the hapten diphenylcyclopropenone (DPC). Receptors originate from a woman aged 18-29 years with alopecia areata. Some clones in this sample may be carry-over from other donors' samples.

The genes are TRBV6-6 and TRBJ1-4; weak D call: TRBD1 (6 bases). V was trimmed by 8 bases and J by 3 bases, leaving 13 bases between them. Per germline, CDR1 MNHNY and CDR2 SVGAGI (reference sequence). This CDR3 contains 14 residues. The CDR3 DNA reads as TGTGCCAGCTCAGAGAGGGGGTCTAATGAAAAACTGTTTTTT. It encodes CASSERGSNEKLFF.

The chain links TRBV29-1 to TRBJ1-6, with no clear D. Trimming left V 6 bases short and J 8 bases short, with 11 bases between. Germline CDR1 reads SQVTM; CDR2 reads ANQGSEA. This CDR3 region has 12 residues. CDR3 nucleotides: TGCAGCGTGCGGACGGGAGATTCACCCCTCCACTTT. Amino acids: CSVRTGDSPLHF.

Many counts were recorded for this clonotype. The gene calls are TRBV12-3 or TRBV12-4 and TRBJ2-7; D may be TRBD2 (5 bases). Trimming shortened V by 4 bases and J by 8 bases, and 18 bases separated the two germline ends. The CDR3 contains 14 residues. The CDR3 protein is CASSSSLEGNKQYF. The CDR3 DNA reads as TGTGCCAGCAGTTCCTCCCTCGAGGGTAACAAGCAGTACTTC.

V and J are TRBV6-4 and TRBJ1-1; no reliable D call. Germline V gene data show CDR1 as MRHNA and CDR2 as SNTAGT. Trimming took off 8 bases at V and 10 bases at J, with 17 bases between the two ends. This CDR3 comprises 12 residues. The CDR3 sequence: CASYGEGDGAFF. The DNA of the CDR3 is TGTGCCAGCTACGGGGAGGGCGACGGAGCTTTCTTT.

This clonotype was counted many times. This chain connects TRBV7-2 to TRBJ1-6, with D uncertain. Germline V gene data show CDR1 as SGHTA and CDR2 as FQGNSA. Trimming cost V 3 bases and J 2 bases, with 8 bases left between them. CDR3 length: 15 amino acids. The DNA of the CDR3 is TGTGCCAGCAGCTTGAACCCTACCTATAATTCACCCCTCCACTTT. Encoded protein: CASSLNPTYNSPLHF.

Many counts were recorded for this clonotype. The chain is built from TRBV6-2 or TRBV6-3 and TRBJ2-3; unclear D gene. With 9 bases removed from V and 0 bases from J, the gap between germline ends came to 13 bases. The CDR3 covers 14 residues. CDR1 is MNHEY, CDR2 SVGEGT, per germline. The CDR3 reads CASLPDPSTDTQYF. CDR3 sequence (DNA): TGTGCCAGTTTGCCGGACCCTAGCACAGATACGCAGTATTTT.

The V gene is TRBV9, the J gene TRBJ1-2; 7 bases are shared with TRBD1. The CDR3 has 15 amino acids. The V gene's germline CDR1 is SGDLS and CDR2 YYNGEE. After removal of 0 bases from V and 4 bases from J, the junction contained 6 bases not matched to a gene. Written as DNA, the CDR3 is TGTGCCAGCAGCGTAGGAGGGGGCCCCAGCTATGGCTACACCTTC. It encodes CASSVGGGPSYGYTF.

This clonotype was found a few times. The chain recombines TRBV29-1 with TRBJ2-5; D gene ambiguous. Deletions cut 2 bases from V and 2 bases from J, with 3 bases between. Germline V gene sequence: CDR1 SQVTM, CDR2 ANQGSEA. This CDR3 is 11 amino acids long. DNA of the CDR3: TGCAGCGTTGAATTGCAAGAGACCCAGTACTTC. This codes for CSVELQETQYF.

This clonotype was seen a few times. This chain joins TRBV18 and TRBJ1-2, with unresolved D. The ends were cut back, 5 bases at V and 3 bases at J, with 10 bases in the middle. Germline V gene data show CDR1 as KGHSH and CDR2 as LQKENI. The CDR3 extends over 13 amino acids. The CDR3 DNA follows: TGTGCCAGCTCAGACGCCCGAGACTATGGCTACACCTTC. Amino acids: CASSDARDYGYTF.

This clonotype was recorded many times. The chain joins TRBV7-3 to TRBJ2-2; a possible D gene is TRBD2 (6 bases). CDR1 and CDR2 (germline): SGHTA, FQGTGA. The CDR3 is 13 residues long. V was trimmed by 6 bases and J by 4 bases, leaving 9 bases between them. The chain's CDR3 is CASRTGGTGELFF. Here the CDR3 DNA reads TGTGCCAGCAGGACCGGGGGCACCGGGGAGCTGTTTTTT.

The rearrangement links TRBV6-5 to TRBJ2-3, with D possibly TRBD1 on 6 matching bases. Looked up from germline, CDR1 is MNHEY and CDR2 is SVGAGI. Trimming removed 6 bases at V and 3 bases at J, with 16 bases between. This CDR3 has 15 residues. CDR3: CASSTDSFFTDTQYF. In DNA, the CDR3 is TGTGCCAGCAGCACGGACAGTTTTTTTACAGATACGCAGTATTTT.

Many counts were recorded for this clonotype. CDR3 sequence reads: CSARGAARSSYEQYF. In DNA form, the CDR3 reads TGCAGTGCTAGAGGGGCCGCCCGTAGCTCCTACGAGCAGTACTTC. The chain joins TRBV20-1 to TRBJ2-7; D is ambiguous. Germline loops: CDR1 DFQATT, CDR2 SNEGSKA (reference sequence). Trimming cost V 1 base and J 0 bases, with 13 bases left between them. The CDR3 extends over 15 amino acids.

This chain links TRBV2 with TRBJ2-2, with a weak D call TRBD1 (5 bases). The CDR3 covers 13 residues. Trimming removed 5 bases at V and 6 bases at J, with 10 bases between. Germline-derived CDR1 and CDR2 are SNHLY and FYNNEI. CDR3 coding DNA: TGTGCCAGCAGTACAGGTACCGCCGGGGAGCTGTTTTTT. Amino acid sequence: CASSTGTAGELFF.

The chain links TRBV6-6 to TRBJ1-4, with 9 nucleotides matching TRBD1. The CDR3 spans 13 residues. V lost 7 bases and J lost 6; bases outside the gene matches: 3. Germline V gives CDR1 MNHNY, CDR2 SVGAGI (reference sequence). DNA of the CDR3: TGTGCCAGCAAGGACAGGGGTTATGAAAAACTGTTTTTT. This sequence encodes CASKDRGYEKLFF.

J is TRBJ1-5 and V is TRBV19; a possible D gene is TRBD1 (6 bases). From germline, CDR1 is LNHDA and CDR2 SQIVND (reference sequence). CDR3 length: 14 residues. Trimming left V 7 bases short and J 7 bases short, with 17 bases between. CDR3 DNA sequence: TGTGCCAGTACCCTGGCGTGGGGGGCCCAGCCCCAGCATTTT. It yields the protein CASTLAWGAQPQHF. The complete variable domain, with remaining parts taken from reference TRBV19 and TRBJ1-5, reads DGGITQSPKYLFRKEGQNVTLSCEQNLNHDAMYWYRQDPGQGLRLIYYSQIVNDFQKGDIAEGYSVSREKKESFPLTVTSAQKNPTAFYLCASTLAWGAQPQHFGDGTRLSIL.

This clonotype was counted many times. The genes are TRBV7-2 and TRBJ2-3, with 12 bases lining up with TRBD2. V shed 3 bases, J shed 5 bases, and the junction held 15 bases outside the gene matches. The CDR3 sequence is 19 residues long. The germline V gene has CDR1 SGHTA and CDR2 FQGNSA. CDR3 nucleotide sequence: TGTGCCAGCAGCTTGTCCGGGACTAGCGGGCGGAGCGATAGAGATACGCAGTATTTT. Translating it yields CASSLSGTSGRSDRDTQYF. The full variable domain, with the rest looked up from reference TRBV7-2 and TRBJ2-3, is GAGVSQSPSNKVTEKGKDVELRCDPISGHTALYWYRQSLGQGLEFLIYFQGNSAPDKSGLPSDRFSAERTGGSVSTLTIQRTQQEDSAVYLCASSLSGTSGRSDRDTQYFGPGTRLTVL.

This clonotype was found a few times. V usage is TRBV3-1 and J usage is TRBJ1-1, with a possible D match to TRBD1 (6 bases). The V gene lost 1 base and the J gene lost 1 base, with 13 bases spanning the gap. Germline V lookup: CDR1 LGHDT, CDR2 YNNKEL (reference sequence). The CDR3 consists of 16 residues. The CDR3 nucleotides are TGTGCCAGCAGCCAAGCAGCCGACAGGCGGAACACTGAAGCTTTCTTT. Translated: CASSQAADRRNTEAFF.

A few counts support this clonotype. The J gene is TRBJ2-5, the V gene TRBV5-8; D remains unclear. The CDR3 spans 13 residues. Germline assignment: CDR1 SGHTS and CDR2 YDEGEE. The V gene lost 0 bases and the J gene lost 3 bases, with 6 bases spanning the gap. The CDR3 sequence: CASSLDVKETQYF. The CDR3 bases are TGTGCCAGCAGCTTGGACGTAAAAGAGACCCAGTACTTC.

This clonotype was recorded many times. The rearrangement links TRBV6-2 or TRBV6-3 to TRBJ1-1; 8 bases align to TRBD1. Germline V lookup: CDR1 MNHEY, CDR2 SVGEGT. With V trimmed by 2 bases and J by 6 bases, 2 bases remained unmatched. CDR3 length: 13 residues. The CDR3 loop is CASSYGQGPEAFF. The CDR3 nucleotides are TGTGCCAGCAGTTACGGACAGGGCCCTGAAGCTTTCTTT.

This clonotype was picked up many times. The genes are TRBV10-2 and TRBJ1-2; the match to TRBD1 covers 10 bases. The CDR3 has 14 amino acids. The germline CDR1 and CDR2 sequences are WSHSY and SAAADI. Losses at the gene ends were 2 bases for V and 10 bases for J; bases not matched to a gene: 7. The CDR3 bases are TGCGCCAGCAGTGAGGACAGGGGGCCGATTGACTACACCTTC. Translating it yields CASSEDRGPIDYTF.

This clonotype was recorded at least ten times. This chain joins TRBV20-1 and TRBJ2-3; the match to TRBD2 covers 9 bases. Germline lookup yields CDR1 DFQATT and CDR2 SNEGSKA (reference sequence). V gave up 4 bases and J gave up 0 bases; unmatched junction bases: 5. The CDR3 spans 15 residues. CDR3 bases: TGCAGTGCTACGCCAGCGGGGGGCAGCACAGATACGCAGTATTTT. Its translation is CSATPAGGSTDTQYF.

This clonotype was counted a few times. This chain joins TRBV3-1 and TRBJ1-6; D perhaps matches TRBD1 (5 bases). There are 15 residues in the CDR3. V lost 4 bases to trimming and J lost 9 bases, with 16 bases between them. Germline V lookup: CDR1 LGHDT, CDR2 YNNKEL (reference sequence). CDR3 protein: CASSPWGGRISPLHF. CDR3 DNA sequence: TGTGCCAGCAGCCCATGGGGGGGAAGGATTTCACCCCTCCACTTT.

This clonotype was detected only a few times. The chain links TRBV18 to TRBJ2-4, with unresolved D. The germline V gene encodes CDR1 KGHSH and CDR2 LQKENI. The CDR3 extends over 15 amino acids. Trimming took 6 bases from V and 8 from J, leaving 20 bases between them. The CDR3 DNA reads as TGTGCCAGCTCGCCCAGGCAGGCCTCGGTTGACATTCAGTACTTC. It specifies CASSPRQASVDIQYF.

This clonotype was observed at least ten times. This sequence joins TRBV7-3 and TRBJ2-7; 8 bases align to TRBD2. V shed 2 bases and J 3 bases; nucleotides not matched to a gene: 6. Germline V gene sequence: CDR1 SGHTA, CDR2 FQGTGA. CDR3 length equals 15 residues. The CDR3 bases are TGTGCCAGCAGCTTATCTGCGGGGGGCAACTACGAGCAGTACTTC. This encodes CASSLSAGGNYEQYF.

This clonotype was observed a few times. The V and J genes are TRBV7-9 and TRBJ1-4, with D uncertain. This CDR3 has 16 amino acids. V gave up 2 bases and J gave up 0 bases, with 10 bases separating them. Germline CDR1 and CDR2: SEHNR and FQNEAQ (reference sequence). CDR3 sequence: CASSLRSLTTNEKLFF. CDR3 DNA sequence: TGTGCCAGCAGCTTAAGGTCTTTAACAACTAATGAAAAACTGTTTTTT.

This clonotype was seen more than once but under ten times. This chain uses TRBV6-5 with TRBJ2-1; D gene ambiguous. Germline V gene data show CDR1 as MNHEY and CDR2 as SVGAGI. Trimming left V 2 bases short and J 1 base short, with 12 bases between. CDR3 length: 16 amino acids. CDR3 in DNA: TGTGCCAGCAGTTACGCGCCGGGCCCGTCCTACAATGAGCAGTTCTTC. As protein: CASSYAPGPSYNEQFF.

The sample holds many counts of this clonotype. This chain links TRBV5-5 with TRBJ2-3; D uncertain. The V end lost 0 bases, the J end lost 4 bases, and 9 bases lay between the germline ends. The CDR3 covers 14 residues. CDR1 SGHKS and CDR2 YYEKEE come from the germline V gene (reference sequence). The CDR3 region is CASSLAQTADTQYF. For the CDR3, the DNA is TGTGCCAGCAGCTTGGCTCAAACAGCAGATACGCAGTATTTT.

This clonotype was seen repeatedly, ten times or more. The chain carries TRBV20-1 and TRBJ2-1, with D possibly matching TRBD2 (6 bases). CDR1 is DFQATT, CDR2 SNEGSKA, per germline (reference sequence). The V end was cut by 1 base, the J end by 2 bases, with 12 bases between. The CDR3 loop spans 15 amino acids. CDR3 sequence reads: CSARATGEPYNEQFF. CDR3 sequence (DNA): TGCAGTGCTAGAGCAACGGGGGAACCCTACAATGAGCAGTTCTTC.

V is TRBV12-5 and J is TRBJ1-2; D unclear. The germline CDR1 and CDR2 sequences are LGHNT and FRNRAP. The CDR3 contains 13 residues. Trimming took off 6 bases at V and 8 bases at J, with 16 bases between the two ends. CDR3 DNA sequence: TGTGCTAGTGGCTCAGGATCCTTCGGAGGCTACACCTTC. It is translated as CASGSGSFGGYTF.

The rearrangement uses TRBV28 and TRBJ1-6; a weak D match, TRBD1 (5 bases). The CDR3 loop spans 15 amino acids. Trimming removed 4 bases at V and 4 bases at J, with 11 bases between. Germline V gene lookup returns CDR1 MDHEN and CDR2 SYDVKM. The CDR3 coding sequence is TGTGCCAGCAGTTCTGGGGGGGGTTATAATTCACCCCTCCACTTT. The encoded protein is CASSSGGGYNSPLHF.